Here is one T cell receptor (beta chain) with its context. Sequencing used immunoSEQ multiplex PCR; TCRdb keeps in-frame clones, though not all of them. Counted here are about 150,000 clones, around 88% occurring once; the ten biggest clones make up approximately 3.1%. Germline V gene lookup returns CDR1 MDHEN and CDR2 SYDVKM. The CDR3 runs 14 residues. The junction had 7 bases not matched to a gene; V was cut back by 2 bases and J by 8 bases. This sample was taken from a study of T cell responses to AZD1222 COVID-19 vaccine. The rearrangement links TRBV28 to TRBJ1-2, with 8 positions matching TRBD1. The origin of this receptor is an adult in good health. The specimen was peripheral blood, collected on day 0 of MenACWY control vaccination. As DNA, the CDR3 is TGTGCCAGCAGTTTACAGGACAGGGCTGGCGGCTACACCTTC. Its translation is CASSLQDRAGGYTF.